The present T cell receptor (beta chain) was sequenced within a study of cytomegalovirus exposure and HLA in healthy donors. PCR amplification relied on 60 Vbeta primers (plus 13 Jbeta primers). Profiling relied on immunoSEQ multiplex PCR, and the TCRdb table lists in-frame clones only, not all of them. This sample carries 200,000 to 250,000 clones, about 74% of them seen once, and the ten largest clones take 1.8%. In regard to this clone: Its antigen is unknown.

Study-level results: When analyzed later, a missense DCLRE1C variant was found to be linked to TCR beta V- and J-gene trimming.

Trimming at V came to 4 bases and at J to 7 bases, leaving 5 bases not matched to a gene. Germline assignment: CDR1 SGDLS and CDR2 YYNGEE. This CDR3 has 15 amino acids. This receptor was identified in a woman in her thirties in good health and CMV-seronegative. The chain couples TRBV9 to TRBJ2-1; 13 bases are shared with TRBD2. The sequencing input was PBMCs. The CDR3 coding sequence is TGTGCCAGCAGCTCCCCGGGACTAGCGGGGAATGAGCAGTTCTTC. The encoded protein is CASSSPGLAGNEQFF.